Here is one T cell receptor beta chain with its context. Its antigen is not identified. Given a much more abundant clone one base away, this may be a read error. In each sample, at least 6 million PBMCs were isolated. This sample is drawn from a study of blood T cells in healthy people across ages. General study results and limits: CMV status of donors was not determined, possibly confounding expanded clonotype changes.

It was with a sample-barcoded 5' primer and a J-beta primer mix that a second PCR of roughly 7 to 12 cycles was run. Each cDNA molecule carried a tag from a template-switch adaptor that contained 12 random nucleotides. All samples yielded 3 million or more CDR3-containing paired-end reads. Each CDR3 protein is one row after TCRdb ran MiXCR on the 5' RACE reads. The sample includes hundreds of thousands of distinct CDR3 sequences, 32% of them seen just once. This receptor was obtained from a woman of 80 years or more in good health. Sequenced material: blood.

The CDR3 bases are TGTGCCAGCAGCTTTAGCGGGACTAGCGGTTTTCGTCCCAGGCTGGTCTTC. It encodes CASSFSGTSGFRPRLVF. The gene calls are TRBV7-2 and TRBJ2-1; 11 nucleotides line up with TRBD2. The CDR3 has 17 residues. Germline-derived CDR1 and CDR2 are SGHTA and FQGNSA. The full variable domain, with the rest looked up from reference TRBV7-2 and TRBJ2-1, is GAGVSQSPSNKVTEKGKDVELRCDPISGHTALYWYRQSLGQGLEFLIYFQGNSAPDKSGLPSDRFSAERTGGSVSTLTIQRTQQEDSAVYLCASSFSGTSGFRPRLVFGPGTRLTVL.